This T cell receptor (beta chain) was profiled in a study of blood T cell repertoires in COVID-19. Sequencing was performed with immunoSEQ multiplex PCR; in TCRdb, only in-frame clones are kept and a portion is missing. The sample lists roughly 120,000 clones, approximately 92% occurring once. Trimming removed 4 bases at V and 4 bases at J, with 10 bases between. The CDR3 loop spans 13 amino acids. Germline CDR1 and CDR2: SEHNR and FQNEAQ (reference sequence). This TCR was recovered from a man between 65 and 85 years old with active or convalescent COVID-19. The sequencing input was peripheral blood. V is TRBV7-9 and J is TRBJ2-5; no clear D gene. The CDR3 spells CASSSRHRETQYF. The CDR3 nucleotides are TGTGCCAGCAGCTCGAGGCACCGAGAGACCCAGTACTTC.